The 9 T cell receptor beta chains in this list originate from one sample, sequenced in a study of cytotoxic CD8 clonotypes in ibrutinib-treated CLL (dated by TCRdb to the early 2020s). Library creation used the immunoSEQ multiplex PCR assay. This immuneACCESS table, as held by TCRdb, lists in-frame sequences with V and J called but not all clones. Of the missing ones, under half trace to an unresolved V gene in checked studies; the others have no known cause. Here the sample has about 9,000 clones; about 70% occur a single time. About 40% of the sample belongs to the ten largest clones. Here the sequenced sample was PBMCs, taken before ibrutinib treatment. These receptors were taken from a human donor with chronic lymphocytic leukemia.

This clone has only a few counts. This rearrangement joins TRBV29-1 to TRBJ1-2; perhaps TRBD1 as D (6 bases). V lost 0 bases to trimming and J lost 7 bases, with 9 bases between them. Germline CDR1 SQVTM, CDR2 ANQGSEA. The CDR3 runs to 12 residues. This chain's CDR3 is CSVEDGTLGYTF. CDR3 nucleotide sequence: TGCAGCGTTGAAGACGGGACACTTGGCTACACCTTC.

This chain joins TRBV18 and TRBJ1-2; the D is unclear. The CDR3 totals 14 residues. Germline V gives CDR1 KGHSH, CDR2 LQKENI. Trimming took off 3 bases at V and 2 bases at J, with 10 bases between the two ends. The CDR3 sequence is CASSPAGLNYGYTF. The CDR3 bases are TGTGCCAGCTCACCGGCGGGATTAAACTATGGCTACACCTTC.

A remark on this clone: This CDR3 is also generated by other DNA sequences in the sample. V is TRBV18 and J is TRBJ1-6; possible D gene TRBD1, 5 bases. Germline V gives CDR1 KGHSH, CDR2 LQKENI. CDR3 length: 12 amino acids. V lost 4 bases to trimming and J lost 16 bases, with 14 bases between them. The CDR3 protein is CASSHPEGELHF. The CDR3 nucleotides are TGTGCCAGCTCACACCCTGAAGGGGAGCTCCACTTT.

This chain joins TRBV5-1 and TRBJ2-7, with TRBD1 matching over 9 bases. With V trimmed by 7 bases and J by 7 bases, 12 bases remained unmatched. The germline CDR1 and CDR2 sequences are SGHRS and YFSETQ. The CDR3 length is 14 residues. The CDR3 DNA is TGCGCCAGCGGGACAACCGGGACAGGGTCAGAGCAGTACTTC. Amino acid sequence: CASGTTGTGSEQYF.

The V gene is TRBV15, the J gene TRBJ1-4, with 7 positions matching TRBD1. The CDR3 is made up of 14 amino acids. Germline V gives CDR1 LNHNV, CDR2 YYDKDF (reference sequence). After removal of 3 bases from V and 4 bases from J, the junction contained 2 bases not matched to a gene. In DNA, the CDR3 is TGTGCCACCAGCAGGGGGACAGTTAATGAAAAACTGTTTTTT. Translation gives CATSRGTVNEKLFF.

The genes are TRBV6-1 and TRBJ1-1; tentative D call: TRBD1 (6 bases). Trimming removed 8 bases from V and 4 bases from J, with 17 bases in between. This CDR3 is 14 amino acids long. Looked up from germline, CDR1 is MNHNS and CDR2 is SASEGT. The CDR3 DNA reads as TGTGCCAGCTCGGCGTCCTTACAGGGCACTGAAGCTTTCTTT. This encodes CASSASLQGTEAFF.

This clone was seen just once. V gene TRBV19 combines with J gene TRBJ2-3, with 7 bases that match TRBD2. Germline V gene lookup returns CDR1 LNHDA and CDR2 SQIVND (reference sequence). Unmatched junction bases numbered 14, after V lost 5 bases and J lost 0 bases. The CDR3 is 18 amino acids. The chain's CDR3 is CASSSRTRVVASTDTQYF. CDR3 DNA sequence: TGTGCCAGTAGTTCTCGGACTAGAGTGGTAGCTAGCACAGATACGCAGTATTTT.

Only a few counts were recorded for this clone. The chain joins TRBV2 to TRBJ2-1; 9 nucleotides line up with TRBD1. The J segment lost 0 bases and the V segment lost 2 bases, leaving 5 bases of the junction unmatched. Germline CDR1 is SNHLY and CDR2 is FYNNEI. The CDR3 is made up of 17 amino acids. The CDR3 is CASSEKTGGLSYNEQFF. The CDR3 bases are TGTGCCAGCAGTGAAAAGACAGGGGGACTCTCCTACAATGAGCAGTTCTTC.

The CDR3 coding sequence is TGTGCCAGCAGCTTGGTTGCAGGGGGCAGAGAAAAACTGTTTTTT. Translated: CASSLVAGGREKLFF. This chain joins TRBV5-5 and TRBJ1-4; TRBD1 aligns across 8 bases. After removal of 0 bases from V and 8 bases from J, the junction contained 6 bases not matched to a gene. Looked up from germline, CDR1 is SGHKS and CDR2 is YYEKEE (reference sequence). The CDR3 is made up of 15 amino acids.